This passage covers 30 T cell receptor beta chains from one sample sequenced in a study of T cell responses to AZD1222 COVID-19 vaccine. Using immunoSEQ multiplex PCR, the repertoire was profiled, and TCRdb retains in-frame clones only, with some absent. Among tens of thousands of clones, approximately 88% were seen once, and the ten largest hold more than 8.5%. Material: peripheral blood, obtained 28 days after the second dose of the MenACWY control vaccine. These receptors came from an adult who received the MenACWY meningococcal vaccine as a control.

The chain is built from TRBV14 and TRBJ1-4; 9 bases agree with TRBD1. V gave up 5 bases and J gave up 14 bases; unmatched junction bases: 9. Germline-derived CDR1 and CDR2 are SGHDN and FVKESK. There are 13 residues in the CDR3. The CDR3, as DNA: TGTGCCAGCAGCTTATACAGGGGGCTAGGTCTGTTTTTT. As protein: CASSLYRGLGLFF.

The CDR3 reads CASSSGQGPNNEQFF. The CDR3 DNA sequence: TGTGCCAGCAGTTCGGGACAGGGCCCCAACAATGAGCAGTTCTTC. V gene TRBV27 combines with J gene TRBJ2-1, with 9 bases identical to TRBD1. V lost 4 bases and J lost 5; bases outside the gene matches: 6. The CDR3 extends over 15 amino acids. Germline V lookup: CDR1 MNHEY, CDR2 SMNVEV (reference sequence).

CDR3 in DNA: TGTGCCAGCAGTGAGCATGGACAGCTGAACACTGAAGCTTTCTTT. As protein: CASSEHGQLNTEAFF. The genes are TRBV6-1 and TRBJ1-1; a weak D match, TRBD1 (6 bases). This CDR3 comprises 15 residues. Germline V lookup: CDR1 MNHNS, CDR2 SASEGT. V lost 3 bases and J lost 0, with 11 bases in between.

In this sample, this clone turned up once. The V gene is TRBV7-2, the J gene TRBJ2-3, with D hard to call. The germline gives CDR1 SGHTA, CDR2 FQGNSA. The V and J ends lost 1 base and 0 bases respectively, with 11 bases between them. The CDR3 covers 16 residues. CDR3 region: CASSLGAPTSTDTQYF. The CDR3 nucleotides read TGTGCCAGCAGCTTAGGTGCACCGACTAGCACAGATACGCAGTATTTT.

The chain links TRBV5-5 to TRBJ1-2; 8 bases align to TRBD1. Germline V gene lookup returns CDR1 SGHKS and CDR2 YYEKEE (reference sequence). CDR3 length: 16 amino acids. V lost 0 bases and J lost 2; bases outside the gene matches: 6. CDR3 loop: CASSLATGAGNYGYTF. The DNA for the CDR3 is TGTGCCAGCAGCTTGGCGACAGGGGCGGGAAACTATGGCTACACCTTC.

The chain joins TRBV7-8 to TRBJ2-5; 14 bases match TRBD2. J was trimmed by 1 base and V by 5 bases; bases with no gene match: 9. CDR3 length equals 18 residues. Per germline, CDR1 SGHVS and CDR2 FQNEAQ. As DNA, the CDR3 is TGTGCCAGCAGCAAGGGACTAGCGGGGGACCCTCTCCAAGAGACCCAGTACTTC. This gives the protein CASSKGLAGDPLQETQYF.

The rearrangement links TRBV4-1 to TRBJ1-5; D gene unclear. The length of the CDR3 is 16 residues. V dropped 1 base and J dropped 4 bases, with 14 bases sitting between them. Germline CDR1 reads MGHRA; CDR2 reads YSYEKL. For the CDR3, the DNA is TGCGCCAGCAGCCAAGGCCCCCGGGAAGGAAATCAGCCCCAGCATTTT. Protein sequence: CASSQGPREGNQPQHF.

This clone has only a few counts. The chain combines TRBV6-5 with TRBJ1-5; D is undetermined. Germline CDR1 MNHEY, CDR2 SVGAGI. Trimming took 3 bases from V and 0 from J, leaving 9 bases between them. The CDR3 length is 15 residues. In DNA, the CDR3 is TGTGCCAGCAGTTATACTTGGGGTAGCAATCAGCCCCAGCATTTT. Translated, it gives CASSYTWGSNQPQHF.

The chain has TRBV9 and TRBJ1-4; D remains unclear. The CDR3 is 14 residues long. Per the germline V gene, CDR1 is SGDLS and CDR2 is YYNGEE. The V and J ends lost 0 bases and 4 bases respectively, with 7 bases between them. The CDR3 region is CASSVDPSNEKLFF. CDR3 nucleotides: TGTGCCAGCAGCGTAGACCCGAGTAATGAAAAACTGTTTTTT.

The chain employs TRBV7-3 and TRBJ2-1, with D perhaps TRBD1 (6 bases). This CDR3 has 14 residues. Trimming cost V 0 bases and J 10 bases, with 13 bases left between them. Germline V gene sequence: CDR1 SGHTA, CDR2 FQGTGA. For the CDR3, the DNA is TGTGCCAGCAGCTTAACGGCAGGGGTAACAGAGCAGTTCTTC. It is translated as CASSLTAGVTEQFF.

The chain combines TRBV5-6 with TRBJ1-2, with TRBD1 as a possible D gene (5 bases). CDR3 size: 15 residues. V shed 2 bases and J shed 5 bases, with 16 bases lying between them. Germline V gives CDR1 SGHDT, CDR2 YYEEEE. This chain's CDR3 is CASSLNGGREYGYTF. The CDR3 nucleotides are TGTGCCAGCAGCTTAAATGGAGGCAGGGAGTATGGCTACACCTTC.

This sequence joins TRBV10-3 and TRBJ1-2, with D hard to call. In germline, CDR1 is ENHRY, CDR2 SYGVKD. The V gene lost 6 bases and the J gene lost 3 bases, with 11 bases spanning the gap. The CDR3 totals 13 residues. For the CDR3, the DNA is TGTGCCATCAGCCTGGACGGTGACTATGGCTACACCTTC. As protein: CAISLDGDYGYTF.

The chain employs TRBV19 and TRBJ2-1, with 9 bases matching TRBD2. This CDR3 contains 17 residues. Per germline, CDR1 LNHDA and CDR2 SQIVND (reference sequence). Germline trimming cut 5 bases from V and 8 bases from J; bases unmatched to any gene: 16. The CDR3 DNA sequence: TGTGCCAGTAGTTCCCGGATTGCGGGGGGGCGAGGCGATGAGCAGTTCTTC. Amino acid sequence: CASSSRIAGGRGDEQFF.

The chain recombines TRBV19 with TRBJ1-1; D might be TRBD1 (5 bases). Germline CDR1 and CDR2: LNHDA and SQIVND (reference sequence). The CDR3 loop spans 16 amino acids. Trimming left V 3 bases short and J 5 bases short, with 19 bases between. The CDR3, as DNA: TGTGCCAGTAGTATCGAGGGGCAGTCCCCGCGGACTGAAGCTTTCTTT. Translated: CASSIEGQSPRTEAFF.

V gene TRBV18 combines with J gene TRBJ1-2, with TRBD1 as a possible D gene (6 bases). The CDR3 length is 11 residues. CDR1 KGHSH and CDR2 LQKENI come from the germline V gene. V was clipped by 4 bases and J by 8 bases, with 8 bases between them. The CDR3 bases are TGTGCCAGCTCACAGGACAGCGGCTACACCTTC. Translated: CASSQDSGYTF.

The CDR3 sequence: CASGLRPAPDQPQHF. The CDR3, as DNA: TGTGCCAGTGGACTAAGACCGGCCCCGGATCAGCCCCAGCATTTT. This chain links TRBV19 with TRBJ1-5; D uncertain. This CDR3 is built from 15 residues. Germline values: CDR1 LNHDA, CDR2 SQIVND (reference sequence). V was clipped by 8 bases and J by 5 bases, with 19 bases between them. The full variable domain, its missing parts supplied by reference TRBV19 and TRBJ1-5, is DGGITQSPKYLFRKEGQNVTLSCEQNLNHDAMYWYRQDPGQGLRLIYYSQIVNDFQKGDIAEGYSVSREKKESFPLTVTSAQKNPTAFYLCASGLRPAPDQPQHFGDGTRLSIL.

The V gene is TRBV4-1, the J gene TRBJ1-2; weak D call: TRBD1 (5 bases). The CDR3 totals 13 residues. V gave up 0 bases and J gave up 11 bases, with 13 bases separating them. Germline V lookup: CDR1 MGHRA, CDR2 YSYEKL. The CDR3 DNA follows: TGCGCCAGCAGCCAAGAACGCGCGGGGGGGTACACCTTC. Amino acids: CASSQERAGGYTF.

The genes are TRBV5-8 and TRBJ1-4, with a weak D call TRBD1 (6 bases). Trimming took 2 bases from V and 13 from J, leaving 12 bases between them. Looked up from germline, CDR1 is SGHTS and CDR2 is YDEGEE. This CDR3 is built from 12 residues. The CDR3 spells CASSFSVGGLFF. CDR3 nucleotides: TGTGCCAGCAGCTTCTCTGTAGGGGGACTGTTTTTT.

The rearrangement joins TRBV7-2 to TRBJ1-4, with D perhaps TRBD1 (5 bases). The germline CDR1 and CDR2 sequences are SGHTA and FQGNSA. The CDR3 is 18 residues long. V was trimmed by 4 bases and J by 8 bases, leaving 26 bases between them. The CDR3 loop reads CASSSPEVGLNLGEKLFF. CDR3 DNA sequence: TGTGCCAGCAGCTCCCCTGAGGTGGGACTCAACCTTGGGGAAAAACTGTTTTTT.

V gene TRBV9 combines with J gene TRBJ2-2; D is perhaps TRBD1 (7 bases). The germline V gene has CDR1 SGDLS and CDR2 YYNGEE. V lost 0 bases and J lost 5, with 14 bases in between. The CDR3 is 16 amino acids. The CDR3 spells CASSVASQGRTGELFF. For the CDR3, the DNA is TGTGCCAGCAGCGTAGCATCACAGGGGAGGACCGGGGAGCTGTTTTTT. The full variable domain, its missing parts supplied by reference TRBV9 and TRBJ2-2, is DSGVTQTPKHLITATGQRVTLRCSPRSGDLSVYWYQQSLDQGLQFLIQYYNGEERAKGNILERFSAQQFPDLHSELNLSSLELGDSALYFCASSVASQGRTGELFFGEGSRLTVL.

The chain combines TRBV18 with TRBJ1-1, with 10 bases matching TRBD1. The CDR3 is 15 residues long. CDR1 is KGHSH, CDR2 LQKENI, per germline. Germline trimming cut 3 bases from V and 1 base from J; bases unmatched to any gene: 2. Here the CDR3 DNA reads TGTGCCAGCTCACCGAGGGACAGGGGGAACACTGAAGCTTTCTTT. Its protein product is CASSPRDRGNTEAFF. Supplemented by reference TRBV18 and TRBJ1-1, the full variable domain reads NAGVMQNPRHLVRRRGQEARLRCSPMKGHSHVYWYRQLPEEGLKFMVYLQKENIIDESGMPKERFSAEFPKEGPSILRIQQVVRGDSAAYFCASSPRDRGNTEAFFGQGTRLTVV.

V is TRBV14 and J is TRBJ2-3; D ambiguous. Germline V gene sequence: CDR1 SGHDN, CDR2 FVKESK. The CDR3 has 12 amino acids. V lost 1 base to trimming and J lost 4 bases, with 3 bases between them. The CDR3 spells CASSQVPDTQYF. CDR3 coding DNA: TGTGCCAGCAGCCAAGTACCAGATACGCAGTATTTT.

V gene TRBV5-6 combines with J gene TRBJ1-5, with unresolved D. The germline V and J ends were trimmed by 4 bases and 3 bases, with 17 bases remaining between them. The CDR3 consists of 16 residues. The germline V gene has CDR1 SGHDT and CDR2 YYEEEE. CDR3 DNA sequence: TGTGCCAGCAGCCACCGGACTGATGCCCCCAATCAGCCCCAGCATTTT. It specifies CASSHRTDAPNQPQHF.

In DNA form, the CDR3 reads TGTGCCAGCAGCCCATTACCAGGTCTCTCTGAGACCCAGTACTTC. Translating it yields CASSPLPGLSETQYF. This chain links TRBV7-6 with TRBJ2-5; D call uncertain. This CDR3 has 15 amino acids. V lost 5 bases and J lost 5, with 18 bases in between. Germline lookup yields CDR1 SGHVS and CDR2 FNYEAQ.

The CDR3 coding sequence is TGTGCCAGCAGCCAATATGTGGAAACTAATGAAAAACTGTTTTTT. Residues: CASSQYVETNEKLFF. The chain joins TRBV3-1 (or the pseudogene TRBV3-2) to TRBJ1-4; no reliable D call. The CDR3 spans 15 residues. Germline-derived CDR1 and CDR2 are LGHDT and YNNKEL (reference sequence). The V and J ends lost 2 bases and 1 base respectively, with 8 bases between them.

This chain links TRBV6-6 with TRBJ1-2; D possibly corresponds to TRBD1 (5 bases). The V gene lost 4 bases and the J gene lost 6 bases, with 18 bases spanning the gap. CDR1 MNHNY and CDR2 SVGAGI come from the germline V gene (reference sequence). The CDR3 loop spans 15 amino acids. CDR3 sequence (DNA): TGTGCCAGCAGTTCCCTAAGTCGGGGACGGGATGGCTACACCTTC. It encodes CASSSLSRGRDGYTF.

The chain couples TRBV4-3 to TRBJ1-1; no definite D call. The CDR3 contains 13 residues. Looked up from germline, CDR1 is LGHNA and CDR2 is YSLEER. V lost 5 bases and J lost 3, with 10 bases in between. The CDR3, as DNA: TGCGCCAGCAGCACCACAGAAGACACTGAAGCTTTCTTT. Encoded protein: CASSTTEDTEAFF.

In nucleotides, the CDR3 is TGTGCCAGCAGACGTCCGGGACAGGACACCCTTGCTGGAAACACCATATATTTT. Amino acids: CASRRPGQDTLAGNTIYF. V usage is TRBV28 and J usage is TRBJ1-3; 8 nucleotides agree with TRBD1. This CDR3 comprises 18 residues. The ends lost 6 bases at V and 2 bases at J; junction bases unmatched: 15. The germline gives CDR1 MDHEN, CDR2 SYDVKM.

This chain joins TRBV3-1 (or the pseudogene TRBV3-2) and TRBJ1-2; 10 nucleotides line up with TRBD1. The CDR3 extends over 14 amino acids. The V segment lost 3 bases and the J segment 6 bases; nucleotides outside the gene matches: 4. In germline, CDR1 is LGHDT, CDR2 YNNKEL (reference sequence). The CDR3 here is CASSHSGQGDGYTF. In DNA form, the CDR3 reads TGTGCCAGCAGCCATTCCGGACAGGGGGATGGCTACACCTTC.

The chain employs TRBV3-1 (or the pseudogene TRBV3-2) and TRBJ1-1; D may be TRBD1 (5 bases). The CDR3 runs 13 residues. The germline V and J ends were trimmed by 3 bases and 8 bases, with 13 bases remaining between them. Germline loops: CDR1 LGHDT, CDR2 YNNKEL (reference sequence). DNA for the CDR3: TGTGCCAGCAGCCATGAACAGGCCTGGGAAGCTTTCTTT. It codes for CASSHEQAWEAFF.